A selection of T cell receptor beta chains follows, all from one sample in a study of blood T cell repertoires in COVID-19. The method was immunoSEQ multiplex PCR; TCRdb's version includes in-frame clones alone and lacks a portion of them. The table includes some 300,000 clones, nearly 90% detected once. The sample taken for sequencing was PBMCs or T cells enriched from blood (not recorded which). These TCRs come from a woman aged 25 to 39 who had recovered from COVID-19. The CDR3 runs from the conserved cysteine through the conserved F or W. The D gene is left open where the match is weak. Some rows have no size entry. The others give once, few or many, or a class for an expanded clone.

J gene: TRBJ2-2; V gene: TRBV5-1; clone size: NA; D gene: NA; CDR3 DNA: TGCGCCAGCAGCTTGGTCCTGGGGGCCTCAGGGACGAACACCGGGGAGCTGTTTTTT; CDR3 protein: CASSLVLGASGTNTGELFF
J gene: TRBJ2-3; V gene: TRBV2; clone size: once; D gene: TRBD2; CDR3 DNA: TGTGCCAGCAGTGAGAGGACTAGCGAGGCAGATACGCAGTATTTT; CDR3 protein: CASSERTSEADTQYF
J gene: TRBJ1-3; V gene: TRBV19; clone size: NA; D gene: NA; CDR3 DNA: TGTGCCAGTAGTTACAGGGCGATCTCTGGAAACACCATATATTTT; CDR3 protein: CASSYRAISGNTIYF
J gene: TRBJ2-7; V gene: TRBV6-5; clone size: NA; D gene: TRBD1; CDR3 DNA: TGTGCCAGCAGTTACGAACAGGGGTCCTACGAGCAGTACTTC; CDR3 protein: CASSYEQGSYEQYF
J gene: TRBJ2-3; V gene: TRBV21-1; clone size: NA; D gene: NA; CDR3 DNA: TGTGCCAGCAGCAAAGAGTTGAAGGAGGCGGTGGTAGATACGCAGTATTTT; CDR3 protein: CASSKELKEAVVDTQYF
J gene: TRBJ2-3; V gene: TRBV30; clone size: NA; D gene: NA; CDR3 DNA: TGTGCCTGGAGTGCTCCGCGGAGGGGGCGGACAGATACGCAGTATTTT; CDR3 protein: CAWSAPRRGRTDTQYF
J gene: TRBJ1-1; V gene: TRBV6-2/TRBV6-3; clone size: NA; D gene: NA; CDR3 DNA: TGTGCCAGCAGTTACCCAGGGCCCAATGAAGCTTTCTTT; CDR3 protein: CASSYPGPNEAFF
J gene: TRBJ2-7; V gene: TRBV3-1/TRBV3-2; clone size: NA; D gene: TRBD2; CDR3 DNA: TGTGCCAGCAGCCAAGTAGTAGGGACTAGCGGGAGGGGCTCTGGCGAGCAGTACTTC; CDR3 protein: CASSQVVGTSGRGSGEQYF
J gene: TRBJ1-1; V gene: TRBV5-5; clone size: NA; D gene: NA; CDR3 DNA: TGTGCCAGCAGCCTACAGCCCGGGGTTGAAGCTTTCTTT; CDR3 protein: CASSLQPGVEAFF
J gene: TRBJ2-1; V gene: TRBV5-4; clone size: NA; D gene: NA; CDR3 DNA: TGTGCCAGCATCAAACAACCCTCAACAGGGTACAATGAGCAGTTCTTC; CDR3 protein: CASIKQPSTGYNEQFF
J gene: TRBJ2-7; V gene: TRBV21-1; clone size: once; D gene: NA; CDR3 DNA: TGTGCCAGCAGCTTGGGGACGGGAGAAATGAGAAACGAGCAGTACTTC; CDR3 protein: CASSLGTGEMRNEQYF
J gene: TRBJ1-1; V gene: TRBV5-5; clone size: once; D gene: TRBD1; CDR3 DNA: TGTGCCAGCAGCTTGGTTTTCGGACAGGGTGGGACTGAAGCTTTCTTT; CDR3 protein: CASSLVFGQGGTEAFF
J gene: TRBJ2-1; V gene: TRBV5-6; clone size: NA; D gene: NA; CDR3 DNA: TGTGCCAGCAGCTTGGGGACTAACACCTACAATGAGCAGTTCTTC; CDR3 protein: CASSLGTNTYNEQFF
J gene: TRBJ1-2; V gene: TRBV3-1/TRBV3-2; clone size: NA; D gene: NA; CDR3 DNA: TGTGCCAGCAGCATAGGACATCGGGCCGGCTATGGCTACACCTTC; CDR3 protein: CASSIGHRAGYGYTF
J gene: TRBJ1-5; V gene: TRBV5-8; clone size: NA; D gene: NA; CDR3 DNA: TGTGCCAGCAGCTTGGGAGGGCTCAATCAGCCCCAGCATTTT; CDR3 protein: CASSLGGLNQPQHF
J gene: TRBJ2-3; V gene: TRBV4-1; clone size: NA; D gene: TRBD2; CDR3 DNA: TGCGCCAGCAGCCAACCCCCGGGACTACCGAACCGCACAGATACGCAGTATTTT; CDR3 protein: CASSQPPGLPNRTDTQYF
J gene: TRBJ2-2; V gene: TRBV18; clone size: NA; D gene: TRBD1; CDR3 DNA: TGTGCCAGCTCACCTATAGACAGGGACACCGGGGAGCTGTTTTTT; CDR3 protein: CASSPIDRDTGELFF
J gene: TRBJ2-7; V gene: TRBV7-6; clone size: NA; D gene: TRBD2; CDR3 DNA: TGTGCCAGCAGCTCGAGCGGGGGCCTCGAGCAGTACTTC; CDR3 protein: CASSSSGGLEQYF
J gene: TRBJ1-2; V gene: TRBV9; clone size: once; D gene: NA; CDR3 DNA: TGTGCCAGCAGCGGACTCAGGGAGGTAAACTATGGCTACACCTTC; CDR3 protein: CASSGLREVNYGYTF
J gene: TRBJ1-1; V gene: TRBV18; clone size: once; D gene: TRBD1; CDR3 DNA: TGTGCCAGCTCCCCGAATCCCGGGACAGGGGAGAACACTGAAGCTTTCTTT; CDR3 protein: CASSPNPGTGENTEAFF
J gene: TRBJ2-1; V gene: TRBV10-1; clone size: NA; D gene: TRBD2; CDR3 DNA: TGCGCCAGCAGTGAGCCTGAGACTAGCGGTGCTCACAATGAGCAGTTCTTC; CDR3 protein: CASSEPETSGAHNEQFF
J gene: TRBJ2-7; V gene: TRBV20-1; clone size: NA; D gene: TRBD2; CDR3 DNA: TGCAGTGCTAGTGTCCCGCTAGCGGGAGTCGAGCAGTACTTC; CDR3 protein: CSASVPLAGVEQYF
J gene: TRBJ2-3; V gene: TRBV7-2; clone size: NA; D gene: TRBD2; CDR3 DNA: TGTGCCAGCAGCTTAGAATCTAGCGGGAGCGCTAGCACAGATACGCAGTATTTT; CDR3 protein: CASSLESSGSASTDTQYF
J gene: TRBJ1-2; V gene: TRBV15; clone size: NA; D gene: NA; CDR3 DNA: TGTGCCACCAGCAGAGATCTTTGGGGCGGGAGGGACTATGGCTACACCTTC; CDR3 protein: CATSRDLWGGRDYGYTF
J gene: TRBJ1-3; V gene: TRBV2; clone size: NA; D gene: NA; CDR3 DNA: TGTGCCAGCAGTAGTCAGGGGTCTGGAAACACCATATATTTT; CDR3 protein: CASSSQGSGNTIYF
J gene: TRBJ1-1; V gene: TRBV12-2; clone size: NA; D gene: NA; CDR3 DNA: TGTGCAAGTCGCAAGACAGCGAACACTGAAGCTTTCTTT; CDR3 protein: CASRKTANTEAFF
J gene: TRBJ1-1; V gene: TRBV19; clone size: NA; D gene: NA; CDR3 DNA: TGTGCCAGTAGTACCCAGGGTATGAACACTGAAGCTTTCTTT; CDR3 protein: CASSTQGMNTEAFF